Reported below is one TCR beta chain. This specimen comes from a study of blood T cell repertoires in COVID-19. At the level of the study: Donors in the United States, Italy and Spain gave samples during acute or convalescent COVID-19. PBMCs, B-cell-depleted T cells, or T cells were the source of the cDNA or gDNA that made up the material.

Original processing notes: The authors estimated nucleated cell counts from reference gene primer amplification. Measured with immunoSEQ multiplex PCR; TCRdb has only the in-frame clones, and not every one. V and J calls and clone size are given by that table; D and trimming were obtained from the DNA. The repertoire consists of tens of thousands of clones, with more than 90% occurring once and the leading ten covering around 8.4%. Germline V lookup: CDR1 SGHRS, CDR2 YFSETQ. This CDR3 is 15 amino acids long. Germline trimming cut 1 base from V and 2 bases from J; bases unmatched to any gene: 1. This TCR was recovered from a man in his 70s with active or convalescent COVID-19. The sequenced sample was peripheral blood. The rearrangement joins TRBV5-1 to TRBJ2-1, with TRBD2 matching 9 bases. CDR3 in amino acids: CASSLRLAAYNEQFF. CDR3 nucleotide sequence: TGCGCCAGCAGCTTGCGACTAGCGGCCTACAATGAGCAGTTCTTC.